Shown below are 14 T cell receptor beta chains from a single sample sequenced in a study of Ad26.COV2.S vaccination and SARS-CoV-2 variants. Repertoires were generated with immunoSEQ multiplex PCR, while TCRdb's copy carries only in-frame clones and drops some. Of 300,000 to 400,000 clones listed, around nine tenths were seen once; the top ten hold around a tenth. Treatment here: roughly 18 received Ad26.COV2.S at low or high dose, single or two shots; roughly five received placebo; per-sample allocation not given. Sampling took place 63 days after the first vaccine or placebo injection. The sample was peripheral blood, taken in a trial of Ad26.COV2.S vaccine versus placebo. The receptors here all came from a person between 18 and 65 years old who received the Ad26.COV2.S COVID-19 vaccine or a placebo.

The gene calls are TRBV27 and TRBJ2-1, with TRBD2 as a possible D gene (6 bases). V lost 10 bases to trimming and J lost 4 bases, with 20 bases between them. CDR3 length equals 15 residues. From germline, CDR1 is MNHEY and CDR2 SMNVEV (reference sequence). As DNA, the CDR3 is TGTGCCACTCTCGGGAGAACTTCATCTTACAATGAGCAGTTCTTC. This codes for CATLGRTSSYNEQFF.

Concerning this clone: Other DNA variants within this sample encode the same CDR3. This CDR3 is CASSLWGKGYGYTF. The CDR3 nucleotides are TGTGCCAGCAGTTTATGGGGGAAAGGCTATGGCTACACCTTC. The V call is TRBV28, the J call TRBJ1-2; the D is unclear. The CDR3 spans 14 residues. Germline CDR1 and CDR2: MDHEN and SYDVKM. Trimming pared 0 bases from V and 4 bases from J, leaving 9 bases between.

The CDR3 DNA follows: TGTGCCAGCAGCACCCGGGCAGCGGGGACCTACACCGGGGAGCTGTTTTTT. Translation gives CASSTRAAGTYTGELFF. The genes are TRBV13 and TRBJ2-2; 7 nucleotides match TRBD2. Germline lookup yields CDR1 PRHDT and CDR2 FYEKMQ (reference sequence). The CDR3 totals 17 residues. J was trimmed by 3 bases and V by 5 bases; bases with no gene match: 12.

The chain employs TRBV28 and TRBJ2-4; no clear D gene. This CDR3 has 16 residues. The germline V gene encodes CDR1 MDHEN and CDR2 SYDVKM. V lost 4 bases, J lost 1 base, and 14 bases lay in between. The CDR3 nucleotides are TGTGCCAGCAGTTGGGATTTAACTGCGGCCAAAAACATTCAGTACTTC. It encodes CASSWDLTAAKNIQYF. Full variable domain (remainder filled in from reference TRBV28 and TRBJ2-4): DVKVTQSSRYLVKRTGEKVFLECVQDMDHENMFWYRQDPGLGLRLIYFSYDVKMKEKGDIPEGYSVSREKKERFSLILESASTNQTSMYLCASSWDLTAAKNIQYFGAGTRLSVL.

This sequence joins TRBV4-2 and TRBJ1-2; unclear D gene. Trimming left V 0 bases short and J 5 bases short, with 19 bases between. CDR3 length equals 17 residues. The germline CDR1 and CDR2 sequences are LGHNA and YNFKEQ. The CDR3 reads CASSQDGSGTTIYGYTF. Written as DNA, the CDR3 is TGTGCCAGCAGCCAAGATGGTTCAGGAACAACGATTTATGGCTACACCTTC.

This clone was seen a few times. The chain carries TRBV10-1 and TRBJ1-2; weak D call: TRBD1 (6 bases). V was trimmed by 8 bases and J by 6 bases, leaving 13 bases between them. The CDR3 has 12 amino acids. CDR1 and CDR2 (germline): WNHNN, SYGVQD (reference sequence). The CDR3 DNA is TGCGCCAGCGCCCCGTACAGGGATGGCTACACCTTC. It translates to CASAPYRDGYTF.

The chain links TRBV3-1 (or the pseudogene TRBV3-2) to TRBJ2-5; D not certain. V dropped 2 bases and J dropped 2 bases, with 15 bases sitting between them. Germline V gene sequence: CDR1 LGHDT, CDR2 YNNKEL (reference sequence). The length of the CDR3 is 16 residues. The CDR3: CASSQSGYRLQETQYF. CDR3 in DNA: TGTGCCAGCAGCCAATCAGGCTACCGGTTACAAGAGACCCAGTACTTC.

This clone showed up just a few times. The chain uses TRBV7-8 and TRBJ2-7, with TRBD2 identical over 10 bases. The CDR3 sequence is 15 residues long. Per germline, CDR1 SGHVS and CDR2 FQNEAQ. V gave up 5 bases and J gave up 4 bases; unmatched junction bases: 8. The CDR3 protein is CASSPRTSGLYEQYF. As DNA, the CDR3 is TGTGCCAGCAGCCCGAGGACTAGCGGACTTTACGAGCAGTACTTC.

V and J are TRBV7-8 and TRBJ1-6, with no clear D. This CDR3 comprises 17 residues. Deletions cut 1 base from V and 7 bases from J, with 17 bases between. Germline V lookup: CDR1 SGHVS, CDR2 FQNEAQ. The CDR3 sequence is CASSLVPKRLFNSPLHF. Written as DNA, the CDR3 is TGTGCCAGCAGCTTAGTCCCGAAGCGGCTATTCAATTCACCCCTCCACTTT.

This clone was seen only a few times. An end of the junction does not agree with germline; a read error may underlie this. The chain recombines TRBV18 with TRBJ2-7; the D gene is possibly TRBD2 (5 bases). The germline V gene has CDR1 KGHSH and CDR2 LQKENI. The CDR3 is made up of 16 amino acids. CDR3: CASSTPPTRFPYEQYF. CDR3 DNA sequence: TGTGCCAGCTCAACACCCCCAACTAGGTTTCCCTACGAGCAGTACTTC.

This chain connects TRBV5-6 to TRBJ1-1; the D gene is possibly TRBD1 (5 bases). Deletions cut 8 bases from V and 6 bases from J, with 11 bases between. This CDR3 region has 11 residues. Germline lookup yields CDR1 SGHDT and CDR2 YYEEEE. CDR3 amino acids: CASSWGAEAFF. CDR3 sequence (DNA): TGTGCCAGTTCATGGGGGGCTGAAGCTTTCTTT.

The V and J genes are TRBV18 and TRBJ2-7; the D call may be TRBD1 or TRBD2 (5 bases each). This CDR3 comprises 14 residues. Trimming left V 3 bases short and J 5 bases short, with 14 bases between. Germline V gene sequence: CDR1 KGHSH, CDR2 LQKENI. CDR3 nucleotides: TGTGCCAGCTCACCCCCGGGACCCACGGACGAGCAGTACTTC. It is translated as CASSPPGPTDEQYF.

V gene TRBV12-5 combines with J gene TRBJ2-1; 8 bases line up with TRBD1. The V segment lost 2 bases and the J segment 14 bases; nucleotides outside the gene matches: 8. This CDR3 has 13 residues. Germline CDR1 LGHNT, CDR2 FRNRAP. CDR3 nucleotides: TGTGCTAGTGGTTTGCCTGAGACAGGGGAAAAGTTCTTC. It specifies CASGLPETGEKFF.

J is TRBJ1-6 and V is TRBV25-1; D remains unclear. Germline V gene sequence: CDR1 MGHDK, CDR2 SYGVNS. Trimming took 2 bases from V and 4 from J, leaving 6 bases between them. This CDR3 has 14 residues. The CDR3 DNA reads as TGTGCCAGCAGTGAAACCGGGTATAATTCACCCCTCCACTTT. It yields the protein CASSETGYNSPLHF.